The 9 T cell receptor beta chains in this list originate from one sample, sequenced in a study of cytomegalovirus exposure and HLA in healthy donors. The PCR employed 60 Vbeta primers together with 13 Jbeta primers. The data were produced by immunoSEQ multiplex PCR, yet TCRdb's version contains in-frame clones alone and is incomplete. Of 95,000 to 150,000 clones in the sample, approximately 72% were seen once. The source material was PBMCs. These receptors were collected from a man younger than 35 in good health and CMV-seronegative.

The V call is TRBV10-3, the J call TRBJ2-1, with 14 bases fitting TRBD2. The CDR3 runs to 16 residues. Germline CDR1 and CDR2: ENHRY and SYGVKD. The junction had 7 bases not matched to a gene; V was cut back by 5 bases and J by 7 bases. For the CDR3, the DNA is TGTGCCATCAGTAAGGGACTAGCGGGAGTCGAAAATGAGCAGTTCTTC. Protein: CAISKGLAGVENEQFF.

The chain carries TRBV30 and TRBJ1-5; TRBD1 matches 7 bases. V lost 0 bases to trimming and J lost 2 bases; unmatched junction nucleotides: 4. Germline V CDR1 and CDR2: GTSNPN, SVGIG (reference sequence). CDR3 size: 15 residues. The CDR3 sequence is CAWSVSQGGNQPQHF. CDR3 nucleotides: TGTGCCTGGAGTGTATCGCAGGGGGGCAATCAGCCCCAGCATTTT. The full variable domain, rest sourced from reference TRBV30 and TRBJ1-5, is SQTIHQWPATLVQPVGSPLSLECTVEGTSNPNLYWYRQAAGRGLQLLFYSVGIGQISSEVPQNLSASRPQDRQFILSSKKLLLSDSGFYLCAWSVSQGGNQPQHFGDGTRLSIL.

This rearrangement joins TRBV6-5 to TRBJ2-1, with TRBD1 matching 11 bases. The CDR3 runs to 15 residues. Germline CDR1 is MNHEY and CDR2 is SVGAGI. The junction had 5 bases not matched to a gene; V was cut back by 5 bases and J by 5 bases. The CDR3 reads CASSRWTGGHNEQFF. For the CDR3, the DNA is TGTGCCAGCAGTCGATGGACAGGGGGCCACAATGAGCAGTTCTTC.

In nucleotides, the CDR3 is TGTGCCAGTAGTAGATCGCGAGGGACTAGATTGAATGAGCAGTTCTTC. Translating gives CASSRSRGTRLNEQFF. The V and J genes are TRBV19 and TRBJ2-1, with 8 bases matching TRBD2. V was clipped by 4 bases and J by 7 bases; unmatched bases: 12. CDR3 length: 16 residues. The germline V gene encodes CDR1 LNHDA and CDR2 SQIVND (reference sequence).

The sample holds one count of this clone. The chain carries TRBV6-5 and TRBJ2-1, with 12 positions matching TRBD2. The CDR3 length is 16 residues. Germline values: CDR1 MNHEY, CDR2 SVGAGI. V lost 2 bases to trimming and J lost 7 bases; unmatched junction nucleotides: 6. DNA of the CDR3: TGTGCCAGCAGTTACAGACTAGCGGGAGTTCGAAATGAGCAGTTCTTC. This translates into CASSYRLAGVRNEQFF.

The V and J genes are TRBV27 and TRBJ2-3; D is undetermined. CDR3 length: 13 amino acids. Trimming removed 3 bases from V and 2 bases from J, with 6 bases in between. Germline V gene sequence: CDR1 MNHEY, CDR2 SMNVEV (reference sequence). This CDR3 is CASSFLLTDTQYF. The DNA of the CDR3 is TGTGCCAGCAGTTTTCTCCTCACAGATACGCAGTATTTT.

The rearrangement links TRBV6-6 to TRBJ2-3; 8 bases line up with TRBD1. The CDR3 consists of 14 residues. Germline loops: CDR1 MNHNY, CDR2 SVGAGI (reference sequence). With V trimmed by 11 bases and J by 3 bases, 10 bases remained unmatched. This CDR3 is CAGDRGGKTDTQYF. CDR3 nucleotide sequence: TGTGCCGGCGACAGGGGTGGAAAGACAGATACGCAGTATTTT.

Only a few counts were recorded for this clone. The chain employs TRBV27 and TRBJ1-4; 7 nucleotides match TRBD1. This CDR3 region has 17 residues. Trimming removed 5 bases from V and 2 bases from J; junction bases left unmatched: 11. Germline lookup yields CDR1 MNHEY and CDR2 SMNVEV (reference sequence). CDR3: CASSPRSRGWTNEKLFF. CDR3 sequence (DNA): TGTGCCAGCAGTCCACGATCCAGGGGGTGGACTAATGAAAAACTGTTTTTT.

CDR3 sequence reads: CASSGRGDTEAFF. The CDR3 bases are TGTGCCAGCAGCGGGCGAGGAGACACTGAAGCTTTCTTT. The chain recombines TRBV9 with TRBJ1-1, with D unresolved. Deletions cut 3 bases from V and 3 bases from J, with 9 bases between. The CDR3 consists of 13 residues. CDR1 is SGDLS and CDR2 is YYNGEE in the germline V gene. Full variable domain (missing parts from reference TRBV9 and TRBJ1-1): DSGVTQTPKHLITATGQRVTLRCSPRSGDLSVYWYQQSLDQGLQFLIQYYNGEERAKGNILERFSAQQFPDLHSELNLSSLELGDSALYFCASSGRGDTEAFFGQGTRLTVV.